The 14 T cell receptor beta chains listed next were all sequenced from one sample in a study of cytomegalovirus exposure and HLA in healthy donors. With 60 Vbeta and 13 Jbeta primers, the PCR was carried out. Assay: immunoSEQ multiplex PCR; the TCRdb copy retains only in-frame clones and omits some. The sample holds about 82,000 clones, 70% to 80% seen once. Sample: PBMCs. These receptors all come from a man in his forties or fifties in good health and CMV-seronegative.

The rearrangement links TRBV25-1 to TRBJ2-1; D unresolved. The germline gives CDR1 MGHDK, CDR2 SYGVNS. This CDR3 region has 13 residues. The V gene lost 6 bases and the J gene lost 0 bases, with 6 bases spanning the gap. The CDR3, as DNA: TGTGCCAGCAGGGCAGACTCCTACAATGAGCAGTTCTTC. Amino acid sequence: CASRADSYNEQFF.

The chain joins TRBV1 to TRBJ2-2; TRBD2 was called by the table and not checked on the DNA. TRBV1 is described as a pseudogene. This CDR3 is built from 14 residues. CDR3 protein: CTSSQVLCTGELFF. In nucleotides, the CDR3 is TGCACCAGCAGCCAAGTCTTGTGCACCGGGGAGCTGTTTTTT.

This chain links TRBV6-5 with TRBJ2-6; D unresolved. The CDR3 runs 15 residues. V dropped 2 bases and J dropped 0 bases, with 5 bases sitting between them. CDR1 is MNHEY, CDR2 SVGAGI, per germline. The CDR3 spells CASSYGPSGANVLTF. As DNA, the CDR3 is TGTGCCAGCAGTTACGGGCCCTCTGGGGCCAACGTCCTGACTTTC.

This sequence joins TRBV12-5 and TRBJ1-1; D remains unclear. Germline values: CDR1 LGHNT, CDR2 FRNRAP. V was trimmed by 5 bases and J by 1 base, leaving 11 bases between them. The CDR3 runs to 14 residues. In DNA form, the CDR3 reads TGTGCTAGTGGTCCCCCGGGTTGGAACACTGAAGCTTTCTTT. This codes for CASGPPGWNTEAFF.

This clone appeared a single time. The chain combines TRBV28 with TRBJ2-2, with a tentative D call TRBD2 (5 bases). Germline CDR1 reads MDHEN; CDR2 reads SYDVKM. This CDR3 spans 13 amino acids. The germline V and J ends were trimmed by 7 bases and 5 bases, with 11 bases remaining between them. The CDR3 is CASTSPGTGELFF. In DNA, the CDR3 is TGTGCCAGCACTTCCCCGGGGACCGGGGAGCTGTTTTTT.

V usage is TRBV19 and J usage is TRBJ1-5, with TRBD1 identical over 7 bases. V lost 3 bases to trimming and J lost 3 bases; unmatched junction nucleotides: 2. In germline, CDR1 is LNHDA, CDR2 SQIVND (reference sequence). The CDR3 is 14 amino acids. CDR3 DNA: TGTGCCAGTAGTATGACAGGGCCCAATCAGCCCCAGCATTTT. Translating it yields CASSMTGPNQPQHF.

CDR3: CASSATWIEAFF. DNA for the CDR3: TGTGCCAGTAGTGCGACTTGGATAGAAGCTTTCTTT. The J gene is TRBJ1-1, the V gene TRBV19; D unresolved. The V end was cut by 5 bases, the J end by 8 bases, with 12 bases between. CDR3 length equals 12 residues. Looked up from germline, CDR1 is LNHDA and CDR2 is SQIVND (reference sequence).

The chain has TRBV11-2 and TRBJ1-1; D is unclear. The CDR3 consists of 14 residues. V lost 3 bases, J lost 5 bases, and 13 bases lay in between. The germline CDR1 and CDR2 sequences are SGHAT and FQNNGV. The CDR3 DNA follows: TGTGCCAGCAGCTTGTCGGGAAGCGGTACTGAAGCTTTCTTT. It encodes CASSLSGSGTEAFF.

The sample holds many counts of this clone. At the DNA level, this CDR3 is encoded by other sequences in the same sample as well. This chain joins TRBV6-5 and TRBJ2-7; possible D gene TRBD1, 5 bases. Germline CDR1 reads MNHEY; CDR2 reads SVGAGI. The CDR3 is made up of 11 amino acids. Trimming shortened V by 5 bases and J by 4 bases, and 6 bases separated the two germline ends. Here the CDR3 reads CASSAGYEQYF. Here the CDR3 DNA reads TGTGCCAGCAGTGCAGGGTACGAGCAGTACTTC.

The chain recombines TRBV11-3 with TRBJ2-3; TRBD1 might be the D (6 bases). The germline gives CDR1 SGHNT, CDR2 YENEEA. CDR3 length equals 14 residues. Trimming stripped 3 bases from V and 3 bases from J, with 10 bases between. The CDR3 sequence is CASSFTGRTDTQYF. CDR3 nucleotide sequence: TGTGCCAGCAGCTTTACAGGGAGAACAGATACGCAGTATTTT.

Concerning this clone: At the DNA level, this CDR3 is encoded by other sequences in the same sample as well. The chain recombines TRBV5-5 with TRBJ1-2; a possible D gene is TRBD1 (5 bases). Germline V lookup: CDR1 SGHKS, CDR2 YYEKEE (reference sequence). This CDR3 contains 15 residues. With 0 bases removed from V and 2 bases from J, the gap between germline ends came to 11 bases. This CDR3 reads CASSLVQGGNYGYTF. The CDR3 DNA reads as TGTGCCAGCAGCTTGGTGCAGGGAGGGAACTATGGCTACACCTTC.

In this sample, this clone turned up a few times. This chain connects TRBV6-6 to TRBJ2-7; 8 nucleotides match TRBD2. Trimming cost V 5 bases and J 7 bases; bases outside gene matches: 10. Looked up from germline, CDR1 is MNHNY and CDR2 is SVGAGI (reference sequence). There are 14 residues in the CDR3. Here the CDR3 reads CASSPRTSSDEQYF. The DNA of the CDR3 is TGTGCCAGCAGTCCCCGGACTAGCTCGGATGAGCAGTACTTC.

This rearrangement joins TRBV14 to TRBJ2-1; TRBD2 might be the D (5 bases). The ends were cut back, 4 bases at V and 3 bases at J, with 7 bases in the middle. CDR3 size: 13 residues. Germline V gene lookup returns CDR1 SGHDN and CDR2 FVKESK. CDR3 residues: CASSLGSYNEQFF. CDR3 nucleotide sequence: TGTGCCAGCAGCCTGGGGAGCTACAATGAGCAGTTCTTC.

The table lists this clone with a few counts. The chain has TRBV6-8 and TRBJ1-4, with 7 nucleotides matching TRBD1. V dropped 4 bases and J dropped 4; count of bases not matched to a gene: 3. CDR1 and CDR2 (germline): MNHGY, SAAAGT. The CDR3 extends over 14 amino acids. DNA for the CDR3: TGTGCCAGCAGTTCCGACAGGGATAATGAAAAACTGTTTTTT. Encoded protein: CASSSDRDNEKLFF.